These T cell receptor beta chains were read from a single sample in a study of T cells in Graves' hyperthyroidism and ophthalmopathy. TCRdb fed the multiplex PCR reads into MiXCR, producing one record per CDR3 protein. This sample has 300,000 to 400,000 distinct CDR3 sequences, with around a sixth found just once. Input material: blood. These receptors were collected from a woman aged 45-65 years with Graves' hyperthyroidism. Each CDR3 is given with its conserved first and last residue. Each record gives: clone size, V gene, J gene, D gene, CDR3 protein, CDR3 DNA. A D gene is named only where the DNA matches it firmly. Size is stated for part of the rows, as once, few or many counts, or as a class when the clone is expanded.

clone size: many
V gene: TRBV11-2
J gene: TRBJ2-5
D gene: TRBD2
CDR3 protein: CASSLDLPSGGAGETQYF
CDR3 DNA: TGTGCCAGCAGCTTAGATCTCCCTAGCGGGGGGGCCGGAGAGACCCAGTACTTC

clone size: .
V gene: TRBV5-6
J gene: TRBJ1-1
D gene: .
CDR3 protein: CASNSEGTREAFF
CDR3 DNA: TGTGCCAGCAACTCGGAGGGAACCAGAGAAGCTTTCTTT

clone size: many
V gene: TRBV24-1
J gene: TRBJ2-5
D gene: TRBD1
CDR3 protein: CATPGTDEYQETQYF
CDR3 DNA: TGTGCCACCCCCGGGACAGACGAGTACCAAGAGACCCAGTACTTC

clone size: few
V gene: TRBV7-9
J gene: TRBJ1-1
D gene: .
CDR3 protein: CASSLRVGDTEAFF
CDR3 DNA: TGTGCCAGCAGCCTAAGGGTAGGCGACACTGAAGCTTTCTTT

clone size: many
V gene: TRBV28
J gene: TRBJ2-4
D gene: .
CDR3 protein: CASSFQGLSLAYIQYF
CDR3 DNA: TGTGCCAGCAGTTTCCAGGGGTTAAGTTTAGCTTACATTCAGTACTTC

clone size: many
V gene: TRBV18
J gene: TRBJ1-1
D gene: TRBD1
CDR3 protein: CASSPRTGGVAEAFF
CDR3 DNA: TGTGCCAGCTCACCCCGGACAGGGGGAGTTGCTGAAGCTTTCTTT

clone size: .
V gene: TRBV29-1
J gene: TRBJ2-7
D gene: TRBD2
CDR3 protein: CSVEGAFSGGPYEQYF
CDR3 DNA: TGCAGCGTTGAAGGGGCGTTTTCGGGAGGGCCCTACGAGCAGTACTTC

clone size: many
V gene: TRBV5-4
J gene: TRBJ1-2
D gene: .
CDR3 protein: CASTLGQGDYGYTF
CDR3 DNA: TGTGCCAGCACCCTGGGGCAGGGCGACTATGGCTACACCTTC

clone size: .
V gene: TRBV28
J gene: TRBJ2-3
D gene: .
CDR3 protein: CASSPQWGTDTQYF
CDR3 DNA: TGTGCCAGCAGCCCACAGTGGGGCACAGATACGCAGTATTTT

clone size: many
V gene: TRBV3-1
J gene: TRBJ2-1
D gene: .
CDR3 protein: CASSLSAVPYNEQFF
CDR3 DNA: TGTGCCAGCAGCCTGTCGGCGGTTCCCTACAATGAGCAGTTCTTC

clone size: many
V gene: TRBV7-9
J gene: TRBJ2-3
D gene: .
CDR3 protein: CASSLSGGPATDTQYF
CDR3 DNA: TGTGCCAGCAGCTTATCTGGGGGGCCAGCGACAGATACGCAGTATTTT

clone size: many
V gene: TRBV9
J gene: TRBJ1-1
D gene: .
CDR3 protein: CASSFGHGTEAFF
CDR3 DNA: TGTGCCAGCAGCTTCGGGCACGGCACTGAAGCTTTCTTT

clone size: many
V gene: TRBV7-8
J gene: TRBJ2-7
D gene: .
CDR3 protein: CASSQGRTYEQYF
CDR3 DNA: TGTGCCAGCAGCCAGGGACGGACCTACGAGCAGTACTTC

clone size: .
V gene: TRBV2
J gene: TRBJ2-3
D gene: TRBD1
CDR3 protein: CASILTGVGNTQYF
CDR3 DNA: TGTGCCAGCATCTTGACAGGGGTAGGAAATACGCAGTATTTT